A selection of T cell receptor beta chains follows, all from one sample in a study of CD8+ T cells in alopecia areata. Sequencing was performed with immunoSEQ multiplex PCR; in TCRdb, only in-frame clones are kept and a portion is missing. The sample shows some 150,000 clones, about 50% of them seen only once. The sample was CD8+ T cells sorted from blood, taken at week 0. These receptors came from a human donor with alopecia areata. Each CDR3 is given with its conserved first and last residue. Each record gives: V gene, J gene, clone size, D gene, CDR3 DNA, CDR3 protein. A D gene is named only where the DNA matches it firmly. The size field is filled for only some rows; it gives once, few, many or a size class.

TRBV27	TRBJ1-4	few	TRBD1	TGTGCCAGCAGTCCAAGGGGGCAAGAAGAAAAACTGTTTTTT	CASSPRGQEEKLFF
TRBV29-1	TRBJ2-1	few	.	TGCAGTACCGGGACAATCAACAATGAGCAGTTCTTC	CSTGTINNEQFF
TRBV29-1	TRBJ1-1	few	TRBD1	TGCAGCGTTCTCGGCGGGACAGATAGGAACACTGAAGCTTTCTTT	CSVLGGTDRNTEAFF
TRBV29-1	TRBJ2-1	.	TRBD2	TGCAGCGTTGAAGACGGACTAGCGGGGGGCTACAATGAGCAGTTCTTC	CSVEDGLAGGYNEQFF
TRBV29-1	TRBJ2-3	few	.	TGCAGCGTTGAAGGGACGCATACCTCGAACACAGATACGCAGTATTTT	CSVEGTHTSNTDTQYF
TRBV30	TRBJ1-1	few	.	TGTGCCTGGAGGAATCTGAACACTGAAGCTTTCTTT	CAWRNLNTEAFF
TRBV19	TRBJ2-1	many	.	TGTGCCAGTAGTATGGGTGCGGAGCAGTTCTTC	CASSMGAEQFF
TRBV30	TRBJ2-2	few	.	TGTGCCTGGAGTGGGAGCACCTCCGGGGAGCTGTTTTTT	CAWSGSTSGELFF
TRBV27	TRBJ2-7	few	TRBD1	TGTGCCAGCAGTCCCGTAGGGCGCTGGGGACAGGGTTGGGACGAGCAGTACTTC	CASSPVGRWGQGWDEQYF
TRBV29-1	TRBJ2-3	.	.	TGCAGCGTTGAAGGGTTGAGGCTACCCCACAGCACAGATACGCAGTATTTT	CSVEGLRLPHSTDTQYF
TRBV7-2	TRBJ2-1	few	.	TGTGCCAGCAGCTTAGACGTTAACAATGAGCAGTTCTTC	CASSLDVNNEQFF
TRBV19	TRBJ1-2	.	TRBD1	TGTGCCAGTAGTCTAGGACAGGGTCCGGATGGCTACACCTTC	CASSLGQGPDGYTF
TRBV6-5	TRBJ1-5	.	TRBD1	TGTGCCAGCAGCTCCGGACAGGACAATCAGCCCCAGCATTTT	CASSSGQDNQPQHF
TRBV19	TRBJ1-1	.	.	TGTGCCAGTAGTATTGGGCGGACTGAAGCTTTCTTT	CASSIGRTEAFF